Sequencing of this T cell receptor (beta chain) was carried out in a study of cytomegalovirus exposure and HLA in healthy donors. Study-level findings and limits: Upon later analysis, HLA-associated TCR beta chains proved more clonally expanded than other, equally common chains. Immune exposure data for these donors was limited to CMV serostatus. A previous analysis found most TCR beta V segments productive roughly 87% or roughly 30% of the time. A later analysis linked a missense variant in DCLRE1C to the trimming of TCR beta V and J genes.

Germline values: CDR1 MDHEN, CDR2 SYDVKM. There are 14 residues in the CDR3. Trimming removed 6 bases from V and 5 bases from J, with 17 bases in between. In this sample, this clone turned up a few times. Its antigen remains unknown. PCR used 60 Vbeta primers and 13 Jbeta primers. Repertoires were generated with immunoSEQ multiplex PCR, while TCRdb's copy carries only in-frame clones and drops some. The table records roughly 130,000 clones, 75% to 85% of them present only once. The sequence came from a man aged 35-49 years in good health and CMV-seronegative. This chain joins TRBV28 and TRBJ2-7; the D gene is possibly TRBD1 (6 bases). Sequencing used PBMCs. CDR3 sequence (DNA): TGTGCCAGCAGATCAGGGGCCGCTCACCACGAGCAGTACTTC. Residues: CASRSGAAHHEQYF.